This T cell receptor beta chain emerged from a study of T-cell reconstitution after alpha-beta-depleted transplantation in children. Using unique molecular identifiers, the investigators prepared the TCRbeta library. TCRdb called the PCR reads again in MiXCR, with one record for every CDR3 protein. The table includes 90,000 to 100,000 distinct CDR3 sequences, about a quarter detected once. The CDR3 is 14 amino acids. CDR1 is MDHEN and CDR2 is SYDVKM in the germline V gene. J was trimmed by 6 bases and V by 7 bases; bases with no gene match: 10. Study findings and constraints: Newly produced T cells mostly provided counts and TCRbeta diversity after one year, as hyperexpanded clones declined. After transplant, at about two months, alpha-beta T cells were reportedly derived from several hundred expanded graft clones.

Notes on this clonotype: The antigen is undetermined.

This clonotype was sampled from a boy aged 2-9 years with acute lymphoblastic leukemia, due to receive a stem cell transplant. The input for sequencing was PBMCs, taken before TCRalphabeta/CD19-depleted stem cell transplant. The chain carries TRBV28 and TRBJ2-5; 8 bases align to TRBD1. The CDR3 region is CASTPGGQTKTQYF. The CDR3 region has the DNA TGTGCCAGCACCCCAGGGGGCCAGACGAAGACCCAGTACTTC.